The 15 T cell receptor beta chains below come from one sample, sequenced in a study of T-cell reconstitution after alpha-beta-depleted transplantation in children. Using unique molecular identifiers, the investigators prepared the TCRbeta library. TCRdb fed the PCR reads into MiXCR, producing one record per CDR3 protein. The table has a few hundred thousand distinct CDR3 sequences, less than 15% seen once; the top ten hold 3.5% to 4.5%. This sample comprised PBMCs, obtained from the stem cell graft. The receptor set was obtained from a human donor who donated a stem cell graft to a child with Fanconi anemia.

CDR3 nucleotides: TGCAGCGTTGGGTGGCAGAACTATGGCTACACCTTC. Translated, it gives CSVGWQNYGYTF. This chain links TRBV29-1 with TRBJ1-2; D gene ambiguous. V was shortened by 4 bases and J by 2 bases, with 8 bases between the two germline ends. Germline CDR1 reads SQVTM; CDR2 reads ANQGSEA. There are 12 residues in the CDR3.

This clonotype was observed a handful of times. The rearrangement uses TRBV5-1 and TRBJ1-5; TRBD1 aligns across 7 bases. The germline V gene encodes CDR1 SGHRS and CDR2 YFSETQ. The V and J ends lost 5 bases and 7 bases, in that order; junction bases with no gene match: 9. The CDR3 consists of 14 residues. The CDR3 DNA is TGCGCCAGCAGTTACCAGGGGGGAGGCCAGCCCCAGCATTTT. Protein sequence: CASSYQGGGQPQHF.

The chain employs TRBV7-8 and TRBJ2-3; TRBD2 matches at 7 bases. The CDR3 covers 15 residues. V shed 5 bases, J shed 6 bases, and the junction held 11 bases outside the gene matches. The V gene's germline CDR1 is SGHVS and CDR2 FQNEAQ. DNA of the CDR3: TGTGCCAGCAGCGCGATCACGGGGGGTCTGGATACGCAGTATTTT. Its translation: CASSAITGGLDTQYF.

The chain has TRBV10-3 and TRBJ1-1; 7 nucleotides line up with TRBD1. Germline CDR1 reads ENHRY; CDR2 reads SYGVKD. This CDR3 spans 13 amino acids. V lost 11 bases, J lost 1 base, and 7 bases stayed unmatched. The CDR3 DNA follows: TGTGCCGGAAAGGGACAGCCGAACACTGAAGCTTTCTTT. Amino acids: CAGKGQPNTEAFF.

The sample holds many counts of this clonotype. The chain couples TRBV7-9 to TRBJ2-5, with 9 bases identical to TRBD1. V shed 3 bases, J shed 2 bases, and the junction held 4 bases outside the gene matches. The CDR3 has 15 residues. Germline CDR1 reads SEHNR; CDR2 reads FQNEAQ (reference sequence). The CDR3 sequence is CASSFWTGAQETQYF. The DNA for the CDR3 is TGTGCCAGCAGCTTCTGGACAGGGGCGCAAGAGACCCAGTACTTC.

This chain links TRBV19 with TRBJ2-1; D is possibly TRBD2 (5 bases). V gave up 5 bases and J gave up 2 bases, with 16 bases separating them. Germline loops: CDR1 LNHDA, CDR2 SQIVND (reference sequence). This CDR3 has 16 amino acids. CDR3 bases: TGTGCCAGTAGTGCTCAAGCGGAGCCTACCTACAATGAGCAGTTCTTC. Its protein is CASSAQAEPTYNEQFF.

This clonotype has at least ten counts. The V and J genes are TRBV12-3 or TRBV12-4 and TRBJ2-3; 9 bases are shared with TRBD2. V lost 6 bases, J lost 3 bases, and 7 bases stayed unmatched. The CDR3 runs 15 residues. CDR3 DNA sequence: TGTGCCAGCAGGGAGGGACTAGCAAGTACAGATACGCAGTATTTT. This translates into CASREGLASTDTQYF.

This clonotype was seen a few times. The chain uses TRBV5-4 and TRBJ2-5; D gene unclear. V was cut by 0 bases and J by 0 bases, with 6 bases left in between. The germline CDR1 and CDR2 sequences are SGHNT and YYREEE (reference sequence). This CDR3 is built from 14 residues. This CDR3 reads CASSLAEYQETQYF. In DNA form, the CDR3 reads TGTGCCAGCAGCTTGGCCGAGTACCAAGAGACCCAGTACTTC.

The chain combines TRBV5-1 with TRBJ2-3; possible D gene TRBD1, 6 bases. V gave up 1 base and J gave up 1 base, with 10 bases separating them. Germline V CDR1 and CDR2: SGHRS, YFSETQ. This CDR3 has 15 residues. The chain's CDR3 is CASSLINRGTDTQYF. The CDR3 DNA reads as TGCGCCAGCAGCTTGATCAACAGGGGCACAGATACGCAGTATTTT.

The chain combines TRBV12-3 or TRBV12-4 with TRBJ1-5; 7 positions match TRBD1. V was pared by 6 bases and J by 5 bases, with 7 bases of the junction left unmatched. The CDR3 covers 14 residues. This CDR3 is CASRLGTVDQPQHF. The CDR3 DNA is TGTGCCAGCAGACTCGGGACAGTTGATCAGCCCCAGCATTTT.

The rearrangement links TRBV11-3 to TRBJ2-1; D possibly corresponds to TRBD2 (5 bases). The CDR3 contains 15 residues. CDR1 SGHNT and CDR2 YENEEA come from the germline V gene. With 0 bases removed from V and 1 base from J, the gap between germline ends came to 7 bases. The CDR3 DNA sequence: TGTGCCAGCAGCTTAGAAACTAGATCCTACAATGAGCAGTTCTTC. It yields the protein CASSLETRSYNEQFF.

The rearrangement links TRBV5-1 to TRBJ2-1; D possibly corresponds to TRBD1 (6 bases). Trimming removed 6 bases at V and 7 bases at J, with 20 bases between. Germline CDR1 is SGHRS and CDR2 is YFSETQ. There are 15 residues in the CDR3. CDR3 residues: CASKIEGHNYNEQFF. CDR3 in DNA: TGCGCCAGCAAGATCGAGGGACATAATTATAATGAGCAGTTCTTC.

This clonotype has at least ten counts. The CDR3 is CAISGAETSTDTQYF. The CDR3 DNA reads as TGTGCCATCAGTGGAGCGGAAACTAGCACAGATACGCAGTATTTT. The V gene is TRBV10-3, the J gene TRBJ2-3, with a tentative D call TRBD2 (5 bases). The germline CDR1 and CDR2 sequences are ENHRY and SYGVKD. Trimming removed 4 bases from V and 0 bases from J, with 11 bases in between. The CDR3 totals 15 residues.

This clonotype was counted a few times. The chain combines TRBV30 with TRBJ1-1, with TRBD1 as a possible D gene (5 bases). This CDR3 region has 15 residues. Germline-derived CDR1 and CDR2 are GTSNPN and SVGIG (reference sequence). V gave up 0 bases and J gave up 1 base, with 12 bases separating them. In nucleotides, the CDR3 is TGTGCCTGGAGTGTTTGGGGCGCCCGGAACACTGAAGCTTTCTTT. It codes for CAWSVWGARNTEAFF.

This clonotype showed up just a few times. V usage is TRBV4-1 and J usage is TRBJ1-1; D is possibly TRBD1 (6 bases). Looked up from germline, CDR1 is MGHRA and CDR2 is YSYEKL. The CDR3 spans 14 residues. V lost 0 bases, J lost 10 bases, and 15 bases lay in between. Here the CDR3 reads CASSQDSGGRVAFF. The CDR3 nucleotides read TGCGCCAGCAGCCAAGATTCCGGGGGCAGAGTAGCTTTCTTT.